Listed below are T cell receptor beta chains from one sample, sequenced in a study of shared T cell receptors in the human thymus. Method: immunoSEQ multiplex PCR; TCRdb's copy keeps in-frame clones and lacks some. Of over 450,000 clones in the sample, about 80% were seen once. These data were also reused for a study on human thymus T cells.

What was sequenced was thymocytes. The receptors derive from a boy under two years old with a congenital heart defect. The CDR3 runs from the conserved cysteine through the conserved F or W. A D gene is named only where the DNA matches it firmly. For some rows the clone size is stated as once, few or many, or as a class when expanded; others skip it.

d_call,clone_size,v_call,j_call,cdr3_aa,cdr3_nt
.,.,TRBV4-3,TRBJ2-4,CASSQGRVKRNLAKNIQYF,TGCGCCAGCAGCCAAGGAAGGGTCAAGCGGAACCTAGCCAAAAACATTCAGTACTTC
TRBD2,once,TRBV5-1,TRBJ2-7,CASSSGTTPYEQYF,TGCGCCAGCAGCTCCGGGACTACCCCCTACGAGCAGTACTTC
.,.,TRBV11-3,TRBJ1-2,CASSSRTVANYGYTF,TGTGCCAGCAGCTCCCGGACAGTAGCGAACTATGGCTACACCTTC
TRBD1,.,TRBV11-2,TRBJ2-7,CASSATGTGDTEQYF,TGTGCCAGCAGCGCGACCGGGACAGGGGATACCGAGCAGTACTTC
.,few,TRBV28,TRBJ2-3,CASSLWRERGSTDTQYF,TGTGCCAGCAGTTTATGGCGGGAGAGGGGGAGCACAGATACGCAGTATTTT
TRBD1,.,TRBV10-3,TRBJ1-5,CAISESARQGDDQPQHF,TGTGCCATCAGTGAGTCCGCAAGACAGGGGGACGATCAGCCCCAGCATTTT
.,.,TRBV2,TRBJ2-7,CASSEMLGRRPSSYEQYF,TGTGCCAGCAGTGAAATGCTGGGTCGGCGGCCGAGCTCCTACGAGCAGTACTTC
TRBD1,.,TRBV14,TRBJ2-7,CASSQPGTGPEQYF,TGTGCCAGCAGCCAACCCGGGACAGGGCCCGAGCAGTACTTC
.,.,TRBV30,TRBJ1-5,CAWSSPGRRQQPQHF,TGTGCCTGGAGTTCCCCCGGGAGGCGGCAACAGCCCCAGCATTTT
.,.,TRBV2,TRBJ2-2,CASGTLPGELFF,TGTGCCAGCGGGACTCTCCCCGGGGAGCTGTTTTTT
.,once,TRBV6-1,TRBJ2-2,CASSEEHTGELFF,TGTGCCAGCAGCGAGGAGCACACCGGGGAGCTGTTTTTT
TRBD2,.,TRBV12-5,TRBJ2-7,CASGLVRLASGGYEQYF,TGTGCTAGTGGTTTGGTACGTTTAGCTAGCGGGGGCTACGAGCAGTACTTC
.,.,TRBV4-3,TRBJ2-1,CASSQEAGLAGRGEQFF,TGCGCCAGCAGCCAAGAAGCTGGCTTGGCAGGGAGGGGGGAGCAGTTCTTC
.,.,TRBV4-1,TRBJ2-1,CASSQWPALDEQFF,TGCGCCAGCAGCCAATGGCCCGCTTTGGATGAGCAGTTCTTC
.,.,TRBV30,TRBJ1-1,CAWSVIRGLKKAFF,TGTGCCTGGAGTGTAATAAGGGGACTTAAAAAAGCTTTCTTT
.,few,TRBV5-5,TRBJ2-5,CASTTGRAGQETQYF,TGTGCCAGCACCACCGGTAGGGCGGGCCAAGAGACCCAGTACTTC
TRBD2,.,TRBV19,TRBJ2-2,CASSIEGRSGGNTGELFF,TGTGCCAGTAGTATAGAGGGTCGGAGCGGGGGGAACACCGGGGAGCTGTTTTTT
.,once,TRBV18,TRBJ2-1,CASSPSGLQLNEQFF,TGTGCCAGCTCACCATCAGGACTCCAACTTAATGAGCAGTTCTTC
.,.,TRBV27,TRBJ1-2,CASSLSSTRRGYGYTF,TGTGCCAGCAGTTTATCTAGTACACGGAGAGGCTATGGCTACACCTTC
.,.,TRBV27,TRBJ2-7,CASSLRQDHLHEQYF,TGTGCCAGCAGTCTACGACAGGACCACCTCCACGAGCAGTACTTC
TRBD2,.,TRBV6-1,TRBJ2-3,CASDGTSGSTDTQYF,TGTGCCAGCGACGGGACTAGCGGGAGCACAGATACGCAGTATTTT
TRBD1,.,TRBV2,TRBJ1-2,CASSTGVRGYTF,TGTGCCAGCAGTACAGGGGTTCGTGGCTACACCTTC
.,.,TRBV19,TRBJ2-7,CASSITAHHEQYF,TGTGCCAGTAGTATCACAGCACATCACGAGCAGTACTTC
.,.,TRBV10-1,TRBJ2-1,CASSPEPFSSYNEQFF,TGCGCCAGCAGCCCCGAGCCTTTTAGCTCCTACAATGAGCAGTTCTTC
.,.,TRBV30,TRBJ2-1,CAWSGDGDSSNEQFF,TGTGCCTGGTCGGGTGACGGGGACTCCTCCAATGAGCAGTTCTTC
TRBD1,.,TRBV5-8,TRBJ1-1,CASSGRGQLTYEAFF,TGTGCCAGCAGCGGACGGGGACAGTTAACATATGAAGCTTTCTTT